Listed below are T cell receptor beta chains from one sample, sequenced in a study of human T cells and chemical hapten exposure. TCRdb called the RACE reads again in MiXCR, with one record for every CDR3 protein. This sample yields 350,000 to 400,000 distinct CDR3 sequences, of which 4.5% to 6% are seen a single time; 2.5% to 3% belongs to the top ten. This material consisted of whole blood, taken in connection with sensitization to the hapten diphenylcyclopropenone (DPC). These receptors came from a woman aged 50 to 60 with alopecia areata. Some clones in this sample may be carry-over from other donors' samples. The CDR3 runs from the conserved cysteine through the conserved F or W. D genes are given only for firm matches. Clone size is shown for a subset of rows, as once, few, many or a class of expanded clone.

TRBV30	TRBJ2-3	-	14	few	CAWSEEGGTDTQYF	TGTGCCTGGAGTGAGGAGGGAGGCACAGATACGCAGTATTTT
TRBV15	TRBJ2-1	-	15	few	CATSRDNQRHNEQFF	TGTGCCACCAGCAGAGATAACCAAAGACACAATGAGCAGTTCTTC
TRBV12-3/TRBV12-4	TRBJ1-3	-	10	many	CASSLTTIYF	TGTGCCAGCAGTTTAACTACCATATATTTT
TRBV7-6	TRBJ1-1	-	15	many	CASSSTGTENTEAFF	TGTGCCAGCAGCTCCACCGGGACCGAGAACACTGAAGCTTTCTTT
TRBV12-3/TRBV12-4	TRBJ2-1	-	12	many	CASTFSGDEQFF	TGTGCCAGCACTTTCTCAGGGGATGAGCAGTTCTTC
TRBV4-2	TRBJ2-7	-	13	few	CASSQASPGEQYF	TGTGCCAGCAGCCAAGCCTCTCCCGGGGAGCAGTACTTC
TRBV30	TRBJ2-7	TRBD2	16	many	CAWGTSGRSGTYEQYF	TGTGCCTGGGGGACTAGCGGGAGGTCGGGGACCTACGAGCAGTACTTC
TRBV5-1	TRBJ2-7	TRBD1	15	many	CASSPIGQGPYEQYF	TGCGCCAGCAGCCCCATCGGACAGGGACCCTACGAGCAGTACTTC
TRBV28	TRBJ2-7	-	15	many	CASSPAPEGAYEQYF	TGTGCCAGCAGTCCGGCTCCGGAGGGGGCCTACGAGCAGTACTTC
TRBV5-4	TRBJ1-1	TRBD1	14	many	CASSKDRLDTEAFF	TGTGCCAGCAGCAAGGACAGGCTTGACACTGAAGCTTTCTTT
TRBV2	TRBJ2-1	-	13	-	CARQVGRGNEQFF	TGTGCCCGGCAAGTGGGCCGGGGGAATGAGCAGTTCTTC
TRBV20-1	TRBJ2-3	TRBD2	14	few	CSATSGASTDTQYF	TGCAGTGCAACTAGCGGGGCTAGCACAGATACGCAGTATTTT
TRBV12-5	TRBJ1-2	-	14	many	CASGGEDRLYGYTF	TGTGCTAGTGGTGGGGAAGACAGGCTCTATGGCTACACCTTC
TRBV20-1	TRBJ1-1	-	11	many	CSFDPQGEAFF	TGCAGTTTCGACCCCCAGGGTGAAGCTTTCTTT
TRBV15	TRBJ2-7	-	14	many	CATSRGDNFYEQYF	TGTGCCACCAGCAGAGGAGACAACTTCTACGAGCAGTACTTC
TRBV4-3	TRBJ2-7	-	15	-	CDSSQDRRGNYEQYF	TGCGACAGCAGCCAAGATAGGAGGGGAAACTACGAGCAGTACTTC
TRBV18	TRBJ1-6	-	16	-	CASSLPGGRRNSPLHF	TGTGCCAGCTCACTCCCGGGGGGGCGAAGGAATTCACCCCTCCACTTT
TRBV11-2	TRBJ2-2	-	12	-	CASRVVNGELFF	TGTGCCAGCAGGGTCGTAAACGGGGAGCTGTTTTTT
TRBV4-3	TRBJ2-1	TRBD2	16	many	CASSPKRTSVINEQFF	TGCGCCAGCAGCCCGAAGCGGACTAGCGTAATCAATGAGCAGTTCTTC